The 31 T cell receptor beta chains reported below all come from one sample, sequenced in a study of T cell changes during pregnancy in multiple sclerosis. Only in-frame clones appear in the TCRdb table, and some are missing; sequencing was by immunoSEQ multiplex PCR. Here the sample spans roughly 23,000 clones, approximately 86% being singletons. This material consisted of CD4+ T cells from peripheral blood mononuclear cells, taken in the first trimester of pregnancy. These receptors all come from a female donor in good health, enrolled as a control in a pregnancy study.

This rearrangement joins TRBV6-6 to TRBJ1-2; the D gene is possibly TRBD1 (6 bases). The CDR3 contains 12 residues. The V end lost 4 bases, the J end lost 4 bases, and 7 bases lay between the germline ends. The germline CDR1 and CDR2 sequences are MNHNY and SVGAGI (reference sequence). CDR3 region: CASSLQGYGYTF. Here the CDR3 DNA reads TGTGCCAGCAGTTTACAGGGCTATGGCTACACCTTC.

This clone has only one observation. The J gene is TRBJ2-3, the V gene TRBV5-4; 7 bases align to TRBD2. Germline V gene lookup returns CDR1 SGHNT and CDR2 YYREEE (reference sequence). The CDR3 contains 18 residues. With 0 bases clipped from V and 4 bases from J, the junction kept 14 bases outside the gene matches. In nucleotides, the CDR3 is TGTGCCAGCAGCTTGGGGGAGGGGTCGGGACTAATCTCAGATACGCAGTATTTT. This sequence encodes CASSLGEGSGLISDTQYF.

This clone was detected a few times. The chain joins TRBV6-6 to TRBJ1-5, with D uncertain. Trimming cost V 2 bases and J 1 base, with 9 bases left between them. Germline V gene data show CDR1 as MNHNY and CDR2 as SVGAGI (reference sequence). The CDR3 runs 15 residues. The CDR3 spells CASSYLGGSNQPQHF. The CDR3 coding sequence is TGTGCCAGCAGTTACCTGGGAGGGAGCAATCAGCCCCAGCATTTT.

V is TRBV4-2 and J is TRBJ1-4, with TRBD1 matching 9 bases. This CDR3 is 14 amino acids long. Germline V lookup: CDR1 LGHNA, CDR2 YNFKEQ. With 6 bases clipped from V and 8 bases from J, the junction kept 7 bases outside the gene matches. The CDR3 DNA sequence: TGTGCCAGCAGTCGGACAGGGGACCGCGAAAAACTGTTTTTT. Protein sequence: CASSRTGDREKLFF.

The genes are TRBV6-1 and TRBJ1-3; TRBD1 is a possible D gene (5 bases). The CDR3 has 12 amino acids. V lost 4 bases and J 7 bases, leaving 8 bases between the germline ends. Germline loops: CDR1 MNHNS, CDR2 SASEGT. The CDR3 DNA reads as TGTGCCAGCAGTGCCGCAGGGAACACCATATATTTT. As protein: CASSAAGNTIYF.

This rearrangement joins TRBV4-2 to TRBJ2-7; TRBD2 matches at 8 bases. Looked up from germline, CDR1 is LGHNA and CDR2 is YNFKEQ. The CDR3 loop spans 15 amino acids. After removal of 0 bases from V and 0 bases from J, the junction contained 1 base not matched to a gene. The CDR3 DNA reads TGTGCCAGCAGCCAAGATCTAGCGGGCTCCTACGAGCAGTACTTC. Translation: CASSQDLAGSYEQYF.

The chain couples TRBV7-2 to TRBJ2-1; a possible D gene is TRBD2 (5 bases). The CDR3 spans 16 residues. Germline CDR1 SGHTA, CDR2 FQGNSA. V lost 0 bases to trimming and J lost 3 bases, with 12 bases between them. This chain's CDR3 is CASSLAFSVNYNEQFF. The CDR3 DNA sequence: TGTGCCAGCAGCTTAGCGTTTAGCGTGAACTACAATGAGCAGTTCTTC. The variable domain in full, with the rest retrieved from reference TRBV7-2 and TRBJ2-1, is GAGVSQSPSNKVTEKGKDVELRCDPISGHTALYWYRQSLGQGLEFLIYFQGNSAPDKSGLPSDRFSAERTGGSVSTLTIQRTQQEDSAVYLCASSLAFSVNYNEQFFGPGTRLTVL.

V gene TRBV7-3 combines with J gene TRBJ2-5; 11 bases are shared with TRBD1. Germline CDR1 and CDR2: SGHTA and FQGTGA. J gave up 5 bases and V 0 bases, and 2 bases lay outside the gene matches. This CDR3 spans 15 amino acids. The CDR3 here is CASSLTGTGGETQYF. CDR3 bases: TGTGCCAGCAGCTTAACCGGGACAGGGGGGGAGACCCAGTACTTC.

This sequence joins TRBV18 and TRBJ2-1, with TRBD1 identical over 11 bases. This CDR3 region has 16 residues. V trimming: 1 base; J trimming: 6 bases; junction bases outside the gene matches: 5. Germline CDR1 reads KGHSH; CDR2 reads LQKENI. CDR3 DNA sequence: TGTGCCAGCTCACCACGCCGGGACAGGGGGTTCAATGAGCAGTTCTTC. Residues: CASSPRRDRGFNEQFF. The full variable domain, its missing parts supplied by reference TRBV18 and TRBJ2-1, is NAGVMQNPRHLVRRRGQEARLRCSPMKGHSHVYWYRQLPEEGLKFMVYLQKENIIDESGMPKERFSAEFPKEGPSILRIQQVVRGDSAAYFCASSPRRDRGFNEQFFGPGTRLTVL.

The rearrangement links TRBV30 to TRBJ1-4; D gene ambiguous. The CDR3 consists of 12 residues. The ends were cut back, 4 bases at V and 7 bases at J, with 10 bases in the middle. Germline CDR1 GTSNPN, CDR2 SVGIG (reference sequence). The CDR3 loop is CAWNREGEKLFF. CDR3 nucleotides: TGTGCCTGGAATAGAGAGGGTGAAAAACTGTTTTTT.

The genes are TRBV7-9 and TRBJ2-4; D is possibly TRBD1 (6 bases). CDR1 is SEHNR, CDR2 FQNEAQ, per germline (reference sequence). The V end lost 1 base, the J end lost 6 bases, and 13 bases lay between the germline ends. The CDR3 runs 15 residues. This chain's CDR3 is CASSLGRQEINIQYF. The CDR3 DNA is TGTGCCAGCAGCTTAGGGCGACAGGAGATAAACATTCAGTACTTC.

V is TRBV7-8 and J is TRBJ2-1; 11 bases are shared with TRBD2. V was pared by 3 bases and J by 7 bases, with 5 bases of the junction left unmatched. The germline CDR1 and CDR2 sequences are SGHVS and FQNEAQ. The CDR3 has 15 residues. The CDR3, as DNA: TGTGCCAGCAGCTTTGAGAGACTAGCGGGAAATGAGCAGTTCTTC. It translates to CASSFERLAGNEQFF.

The rearrangement uses TRBV18 and TRBJ2-2; TRBD1 agrees at 10 bases. The CDR3 is made up of 16 amino acids. The germline CDR1 and CDR2 sequences are KGHSH and LQKENI. J lost 5 bases, V lost 3 bases, and 6 bases had no gene match. In nucleotides, the CDR3 is TGTGCCAGCTCACCTCTCGGGACAGGGGAGACCGGGGAGCTGTTTTTT. It specifies CASSPLGTGETGELFF.

The chain couples TRBV6-1 to TRBJ1-1, with 8 nucleotides matching TRBD1. This CDR3 is built from 13 residues. Trimming cost V 9 bases and J 4 bases; bases outside gene matches: 7. Germline V gives CDR1 MNHNS, CDR2 SASEGT. DNA of the CDR3: TGTGCCAGTAGACAAACAGGGGGCACTGAAGCTTTCTTT. The encoded protein is CASRQTGGTEAFF.

V gene TRBV11-1 combines with J gene TRBJ1-1, with 8 bases lining up with TRBD1. This CDR3 spans 13 amino acids. The V gene end was trimmed by 5 bases and the J gene end by 8 bases; junction bases not matched to a gene: 7. The germline gives CDR1 SGHAT, CDR2 FQDESV (reference sequence). The CDR3 loop is CASSHPDRDEAFF. The CDR3 DNA reads TGTGCCAGCAGCCACCCGGACAGGGACGAAGCTTTCTTT.

The table lists this clone with a count of one. This rearrangement joins TRBV9 to TRBJ2-3, with 12 bases aligning to TRBD2. Trimming removed 0 bases from V and 4 bases from J; junction bases left unmatched: 3. There are 16 residues in the CDR3. The germline gives CDR1 SGDLS, CDR2 YYNGEE. CDR3 in amino acids: CASSVGTSGIADTQYF. CDR3 sequence (DNA): TGTGCCAGCAGCGTAGGGACTAGCGGGATCGCAGATACGCAGTATTTT. Full variable domain (remainder filled in from reference TRBV9 and TRBJ2-3): DSGVTQTPKHLITATGQRVTLRCSPRSGDLSVYWYQQSLDQGLQFLIQYYNGEERAKGNILERFSAQQFPDLHSELNLSSLELGDSALYFCASSVGTSGIADTQYFGPGTRLTVL.

The chain couples TRBV29-1 to TRBJ2-1; 10 nucleotides line up with TRBD2. CDR1 is SQVTM, CDR2 ANQGSEA, per germline. With 3 bases clipped from V and 4 bases from J, the junction kept 6 bases outside the gene matches. The CDR3 covers 15 residues. The CDR3 loop is CSVEKAGGPYNEQFF. The CDR3 bases are TGCAGCGTTGAGAAAGCGGGAGGGCCTTACAATGAGCAGTTCTTC.

The chain has TRBV2 and TRBJ2-4; 10 nucleotides match TRBD2. With V trimmed by 7 bases and J by 0 bases, 15 bases remained unmatched. Per germline, CDR1 SNHLY and CDR2 FYNNEI. The CDR3 has 19 residues. The CDR3: CASNRPSGGLPLAKNIQYF. The CDR3 DNA reads TGTGCCAGCAATCGTCCTAGCGGGGGCCTTCCTCTAGCCAAAAACATTCAGTACTTC.

This clone came up once. The chain has TRBV2 and TRBJ2-5; 10 nucleotides match TRBD2. V was clipped by 0 bases and J by 3 bases; unmatched bases: 10. The CDR3 extends over 18 amino acids. The germline V gene encodes CDR1 SNHLY and CDR2 FYNNEI. The chain's CDR3 is CASSEAQPERGGKETQYF. The CDR3 DNA reads TGTGCCAGCAGTGAAGCGCAACCGGAGCGGGGGGGCAAAGAGACCCAGTACTTC. The whole variable domain, remainder taken from reference TRBV2 and TRBJ2-5, is EPEVTQTPSHQVTQMGQEVILRCVPISNHLYFYWYRQILGQKVEFLVSFYNNEISEKSEIFDDQFSVERPDGSNFTLKIRSTKLEDSAMYFCASSEAQPERGGKETQYFGPGTRLLVL.

This rearrangement joins TRBV19 to TRBJ2-4; a weak D match, TRBD1 (8 bases). The V gene lost 5 bases and the J gene lost 7 bases, with 18 bases spanning the gap. Germline V gene data show CDR1 as LNHDA and CDR2 as SQIVND (reference sequence). The CDR3 loop spans 15 amino acids. The CDR3, as DNA: TGTGCCAGTAGTGTCGGACAGGGAGGGCGGAACATTCAGTACTTC. Translated, it gives CASSVGQGGRNIQYF.

CDR3 loop: CASSFSQGLMNTEAFF. The CDR3, as DNA: TGTGCCAGCAGTTTTTCGCAGGGACTCATGAACACTGAAGCTTTCTTT. The V call is TRBV27, the J call TRBJ1-1; D is perhaps TRBD1 (5 bases). The germline gives CDR1 MNHEY, CDR2 SMNVEV (reference sequence). The CDR3 is made up of 16 amino acids. V was shortened by 3 bases and J by 0 bases, with 14 bases between the two germline ends.

The V gene is TRBV6-6, the J gene TRBJ1-1; the D is unclear. Per germline, CDR1 MNHNY and CDR2 SVGAGI (reference sequence). V lost 2 bases and J 1 base, leaving 5 bases between the germline ends. The CDR3 has 13 residues. The CDR3 DNA reads TGTGCCAGCAGTTACGAGAAGAACACTGAAGCTTTCTTT. Amino acid sequence: CASSYEKNTEAFF.

The V call is TRBV6-1, the J call TRBJ1-4; a weak D match, TRBD1 (6 bases). This CDR3 spans 15 amino acids. Looked up from germline, CDR1 is MNHNS and CDR2 is SASEGT. Trimming removed 4 bases from V and 1 base from J, with 10 bases in between. CDR3 sequence: CASSANRVTNEKLFF. The DNA for the CDR3 is TGTGCCAGCAGTGCGAACAGGGTAACTAATGAAAAACTGTTTTTT.

This clone was observed once. The chain recombines TRBV7-2 with TRBJ1-2; 10 nucleotides align to TRBD1. V gave up 5 bases and J gave up 5 bases; unmatched junction bases: 8. Germline loops: CDR1 SGHTA, CDR2 FQGNSA. This CDR3 contains 15 residues. The CDR3 sequence is CASSPTGGEIYGYTF. In DNA form, the CDR3 reads TGTGCCAGCAGCCCGACAGGGGGCGAAATATATGGCTACACCTTC.

V usage is TRBV7-3 and J usage is TRBJ2-3; 8 nucleotides align to TRBD2. The CDR3 length is 18 residues. Germline CDR1 SGHTA, CDR2 FQGTGA. The trim removed 4 bases at V and 2 bases at J, leaving 14 bases unmatched. The CDR3: CASSSPAGGLLNTDTQYF. In nucleotides, the CDR3 is TGTGCCAGCAGCTCACCGGCGGGGGGCCTCCTCAACACAGATACGCAGTATTTT. Drawing the rest from reference TRBV7-3 and TRBJ2-3, the complete variable domain is GAGVSQTPSNKVTEKGKYVELRCDPISGHTALYWYRQSLGQGPEFLIYFQGTGAADDSGLPNDRFFAVRPEGSVSTLKIQRTERGDSAVYLCASSSPAGGLLNTDTQYFGPGTRLTVL.

V is TRBV7-9 and J is TRBJ2-4; D is perhaps TRBD2 (7 bases). Germline CDR1 is SEHNR and CDR2 is FQNEAQ (reference sequence). V lost 0 bases to trimming and J lost 9 bases, with 12 bases between them. The CDR3 covers 14 residues. Here the CDR3 reads CASSLAGGLSIQYF. In DNA, the CDR3 is TGTGCCAGCAGCTTAGCGGGGGGGCTAAGCATTCAGTACTTC.

This chain joins TRBV9 and TRBJ2-3; TRBD2 matches at 10 bases. The CDR3 sequence is 17 residues long. The V segment lost 0 bases and the J segment 5 bases; nucleotides outside the gene matches: 9. The germline gives CDR1 SGDLS, CDR2 YYNGEE. In nucleotides, the CDR3 is TGTGCCAGCAGCGTAGACCCAGCGGGGGGGCCCAGAGATACGCAGTATTTT. It yields the protein CASSVDPAGGPRDTQYF.

The gene calls are TRBV9 and TRBJ2-2, with 8 bases lining up with TRBD2. There are 16 residues in the CDR3. V was pared by 4 bases and J by 2 bases, with 7 bases of the junction left unmatched. Germline V gene lookup returns CDR1 SGDLS and CDR2 YYNGEE. The CDR3, as DNA: TGTGCCAGCAGCCACCAAGCGGGAGAAAACACCGGGGAGCTGTTTTTT. Encoded protein: CASSHQAGENTGELFF.

This clone was seen only once. The chain combines TRBV28 with TRBJ1-1, with TRBD1 matching over 7 bases. The CDR3 consists of 13 residues. Germline trimming cut 6 bases from V and 7 bases from J; bases unmatched to any gene: 8. Germline CDR1 and CDR2: MDHEN and SYDVKM. In nucleotides, the CDR3 is TGTGCCAGCAGGGAGGAGGGGGCAGGTGAAGCTTTCTTT. Amino acid sequence: CASREEGAGEAFF.

The chain recombines TRBV4-3 with TRBJ1-1, with D possibly matching TRBD1 (6 bases). The CDR3 is 15 amino acids. Germline assignment: CDR1 LGHNA and CDR2 YSLEER. The V end was cut by 6 bases, the J end by 4 bases, with 18 bases between. The CDR3: CASRMVGASITEAFF. The CDR3, as DNA: TGCGCCAGCAGAATGGTGGGGGCATCGATCACTGAAGCTTTCTTT.

The chain is built from TRBV5-1 and TRBJ1-4; tentatively, D is TRBD1 (6 bases). With 4 bases removed from V and 0 bases from J, the gap between germline ends came to 16 bases. The CDR3 sequence is 17 residues long. Per the germline V gene, CDR1 is SGHRS and CDR2 is YFSETQ. The CDR3: CASSPGTNPTTNEKLFF. In DNA, the CDR3 is TGCGCCAGCAGCCCCGGGACAAACCCTACAACTAATGAAAAACTGTTTTTT.